A selection of T cell receptor beta chains follows, all from one sample in a study of blood T cells in healthy people across ages. Each CDR3 protein is one row after TCRdb ran MiXCR on the 5' RACE reads. The sample holds about 680,000 distinct CDR3 sequences, about half seen once. The material sequenced was blood. Receptors originate from a woman aged 55-75 years in good health. CDR3s include the opening cysteine and the closing phenylalanine or tryptophan. The D gene is left open where the match is weak. Only part of the rows carry a size: once, few, many, or a class if the clone is expanded.

TRBJ1-5,TRBV4-2,NA,TRBD1,TGTGCCAGCAGCCAAGAACCGGGACAGGGGATCCAGCCCCAGCATTTT,CASSQEPGQGIQPQHF
TRBJ1-2,TRBV9,NA,NA,TGTGCCAGCAGCGTAGTAACAGGGAACTATGGCTACACCTTC,CASSVVTGNYGYTF
TRBJ2-7,TRBV4-3,NA,NA,TGCGCCAGCAGCCAAGATAGTAGCAAGAGAAAATGGATAGAGCAGTACTTC,CASSQDSSKRKWIEQYF
TRBJ1-4,TRBV7-2,NA,NA,TGTGCCAGCAGCTCAAACAGGGAAGTGAATGAAAAACTGTTTTTT,CASSSNREVNEKLFF
TRBJ1-2,TRBV5-1,NA,TRBD1,TGCGCCAGCAGCCTACAGGGGGCGCGTATAGATGGCTACACCTTC,CASSLQGARIDGYTF
TRBJ2-7,TRBV20-1,NA,NA,TGCAGTGCTAGACTAGGGAGCTACGAGCAGTACTTC,CSARLGSYEQYF
TRBJ2-7,TRBV5-1,NA,TRBD1,TGCGCCAGCAGCTTGGGTTCCCTGACAGGGGGCGAGCAGTACTTC,CASSLGSLTGGEQYF
TRBJ2-5,TRBV2,few,TRBD2,TGTGCCAGCAGTGGGACTAGCTATAGGGAGACCCAGTACTTC,CASSGTSYRETQYF
TRBJ2-7,TRBV7-9,once,TRBD1,TGTGCCAGCAGTGCGACAGGGTCCCCCTACGAGCAGTACTTC,CASSATGSPYEQYF
TRBJ2-7,TRBV5-1,NA,NA,TGCGCCAGCAGCGCGGGACACCGTCCAGCCTACGAGCAGTACTTC,CASSAGHRPAYEQYF
TRBJ2-6,TRBV2,few,NA,TGTGCCAGCAGTGGGGGGGTTTACTCTGGGGCCAACGTCCTGACTTTC,CASSGGVYSGANVLTF
TRBJ2-1,TRBV20-1,many,NA,TGCAGTGCTCGCAAATCCACTCGGGAGCAGTTCTTC,CSARKSTREQFF
TRBJ2-3,TRBV25-1,NA,NA,TGTGCCAGCAGTGATGACCGGGACACATACACCACTAGCACAGATACGCAGTATTTT,CASSDDRDTYTTSTDTQYF
TRBJ1-5,TRBV4-2,NA,NA,TGTGCCAGCAGCCAAGAGGTTTCCCAGGGCAATCAGCCCCAGCATTTT,CASSQEVSQGNQPQHF
TRBJ1-2,TRBV4-2,few,NA,TGTGCCAGCAGCCAAGTTTCGGGAGAAACCCTCTCCGGCTACACCTTC,CASSQVSGETLSGYTF
TRBJ1-1,TRBV7-2,few,NA,TGTGCCAGCAGCTTGCAGGGATGGGGTAACACTGAAGCTTTCTTT,CASSLQGWGNTEAFF
TRBJ1-2,TRBV10-3,NA,NA,TGTGCCATCAGTGAGCCGACAGTCGCAGCTAACTATGGCTACACCTTC,CAISEPTVAANYGYTF
TRBJ2-5,TRBV10-3,few,NA,TGTGCCATCAGTGACGCGTGGGGGCGACAAGAGACCCAGTACTTC,CAISDAWGRQETQYF
TRBJ2-7,TRBV6-5,NA,NA,TGTGCCAGCAGTTACGGCGGGGAAGGCTACGAGCAGTACTTC,CASSYGGEGYEQYF